This T cell receptor beta chain is from a study of beta chain features in type 1 diabetes. Findings and caveats of the study: All four CD4+ subsets from Type 1 diabetes patients carried moderately but significantly shorter TCRB CDR3s.

The isolated RNA, all of it, was reverse transcribed, so expressed TCRB transcripts were what got sequenced. Profiled with immunoSEQ multiplex PCR; TCRdb holds only in-frame clones, not every one. The sample lists approximately 730,000 clones, roughly 13% seen once, with about 0.02% in the top ten. CDR3 size: 15 residues. CDR1 is SGHNT and CDR2 is YYREEE in the germline V gene (reference sequence). Trimming cost V 0 bases and J 3 bases, with 11 bases left between them. A few counts support this clone. What it binds is not known. This receptor was taken from a young man with type 1 diabetes. Specimen: naive CD4+ T cells from blood. The rearrangement uses TRBV5-4 and TRBJ2-3; D remains unclear. DNA for the CDR3: TGTGCCAGCAGCTTGGGCGCCTACGGGACAGATACGCAGTATTTT. Protein product: CASSLGAYGTDTQYF.